The 23 T cell receptor beta chains below come from one sample, sequenced in a study of blood T cell repertoires in COVID-19. Generated by immunoSEQ multiplex PCR, the TCRdb table keeps only in-frame clones and is missing some. The sample consists of around 73,000 clones, approximately 84% of them appearing once. Material: peripheral blood. These receptors all stem from a human donor in a cohort sampled during active COVID-19.

The chain uses TRBV7-2 and TRBJ2-7; unclear D gene. The CDR3 extends over 11 amino acids. Germline V lookup: CDR1 SGHTA, CDR2 FQGNSA. Trimming pared 5 bases from V and 3 bases from J, leaving 5 bases between. The CDR3 sequence is CASSAYYEQYF. The CDR3 DNA is TGTGCCAGCAGCGCCTACTACGAGCAGTACTTC.

The gene calls are TRBV7-2 and TRBJ1-2, with 8 bases that match TRBD1. CDR1 and CDR2 from the germline V gene are SGHTA and FQGNSA. CDR3 length: 15 residues. J gave up 2 bases and V 3 bases, and 5 bases lay outside the gene matches. The CDR3 loop is CASSLTRGRNYGYTF. DNA of the CDR3: TGTGCCAGCAGCTTGACCAGGGGGCGAAACTATGGCTACACCTTC.

The V call is TRBV5-4, the J call TRBJ2-7; unclear D gene. The V gene lost 0 bases and the J gene lost 2 bases, with 12 bases spanning the gap. Germline CDR1 is SGHNT and CDR2 is YYREEE (reference sequence). This CDR3 is 15 amino acids long. CDR3 coding DNA: TGTGCCAGCAGCTTGGGAGGCCGCAGTACCTACGAGCAGTACTTC. It yields the protein CASSLGGRSTYEQYF. The complete variable domain, with remaining parts taken from reference TRBV5-4 and TRBJ2-7, reads ETGVTQSPTHLIKTRGQQVTLRCSSQSGHNTVSWYQQALGQGPQFIFQYYREEENGRGNFPPRFSGLQFPNYSSELNVNALELDDSALYLCASSLGGRSTYEQYFGPGTRLTVT.

The chain combines TRBV19 with TRBJ2-7, with D uncertain. CDR1 LNHDA and CDR2 SQIVND come from the germline V gene (reference sequence). The V gene lost 2 bases and the J gene lost 0 bases, with 8 bases spanning the gap. CDR3 size: 14 residues. The CDR3 bases are TGTGCCAGTAGTATACAGGTTTACTCCTACGAGCAGTACTTC. This gives the protein CASSIQVYSYEQYF.

The CDR3 DNA reads TGTGCCAGTAGCGACAGGGGGCCCGGGGAGCTGTTTTTT. This codes for CASSDRGPGELFF. This rearrangement joins TRBV19 to TRBJ2-2; TRBD1 aligns across 10 bases. The V gene end was trimmed by 6 bases and the J gene end by 6 bases; junction bases not matched to a gene: 1. The CDR3 runs to 13 residues. The germline V gene encodes CDR1 LNHDA and CDR2 SQIVND (reference sequence).

The chain links TRBV7-9 to TRBJ1-2; D possibly corresponds to TRBD1 (5 bases). This CDR3 has 14 residues. CDR1 is SEHNR and CDR2 is FQNEAQ in the germline V gene (reference sequence). V lost 5 bases to trimming and J lost 6 bases, with 16 bases between them. CDR3 region: CASSPYRPQDGYTF. In DNA form, the CDR3 reads TGTGCCAGCAGCCCTTACAGGCCACAGGATGGCTACACCTTC.

The chain joins TRBV7-9 to TRBJ2-7, with 8 bases matching TRBD1. CDR1 SEHNR and CDR2 FQNEAQ come from the germline V gene (reference sequence). The J segment lost 8 bases and the V segment lost 4 bases, leaving 4 bases of the junction unmatched. The CDR3 consists of 12 residues. The CDR3 is CASSSGQGQQYF. CDR3 sequence (DNA): TGTGCCAGCAGCTCCGGACAGGGACAGCAGTACTTC.

The rearrangement links TRBV11-2 to TRBJ2-7; 11 bases are a match to TRBD1. This CDR3 contains 15 residues. V lost 1 base to trimming and J lost 3 bases; unmatched junction nucleotides: 2. CDR1 and CDR2 from the germline V gene are SGHAT and FQNNGV. For the CDR3, the DNA is TGTGCCAGCAGCTTAGCGGGGACAGGGGGCTACGAGCAGTACTTC. Residues: CASSLAGTGGYEQYF.

This clone appeared a few times. The J gene is TRBJ2-7, the V gene TRBV6-1; D is perhaps TRBD1 (5 bases). Trimming cost V 2 bases and J 2 bases, with 13 bases left between them. CDR1 MNHNS and CDR2 SASEGT come from the germline V gene. There are 15 residues in the CDR3. As DNA, the CDR3 is TGTGCCAGCAGTGAAAAGGGGCTACAAACCTACGAGCAGTACTTC. Residues: CASSEKGLQTYEQYF.

This chain joins TRBV29-1 and TRBJ2-2, with 7 positions matching TRBD1. The CDR3 sequence is 15 residues long. Germline CDR1 reads SQVTM; CDR2 reads ANQGSEA. The V and J ends lost 5 bases and 3 bases, in that order; junction bases with no gene match: 9. In DNA form, the CDR3 reads TGCAGCGTTAAGGCCAGGGGGAGTCACACCGGGGAGCTGTTTTTT. This codes for CSVKARGSHTGELFF.

The chain recombines TRBV6-6 with TRBJ1-2; D might be TRBD1 (5 bases). Germline V gene sequence: CDR1 MNHNY, CDR2 SVGAGI (reference sequence). V lost 5 bases to trimming and J lost 7 bases, with 11 bases between them. This CDR3 has 12 amino acids. The CDR3 loop reads CASSLGQVGYTF. CDR3 in DNA: TGTGCCAGCAGTCTGGGGCAGGTTGGCTACACCTTC.

The rearrangement joins TRBV7-9 to TRBJ1-1, with 7 bases identical to TRBD1. The CDR3 runs 15 residues. The J segment lost 0 bases and the V segment lost 1 base, leaving 2 bases of the junction unmatched. Germline CDR1 and CDR2: SEHNR and FQNEAQ (reference sequence). The CDR3: CASSLGRGLNTEAFF. The CDR3 DNA sequence: TGTGCCAGCAGCTTAGGGAGGGGGCTGAACACTGAAGCTTTCTTT.

J is TRBJ2-3 and V is TRBV5-1, with D perhaps TRBD2 (6 bases). Between the trimmed V and J ends, which lost 3 bases and 0 bases, there was a span of 11 bases. The length of the CDR3 is 15 residues. Germline V gene lookup returns CDR1 SGHRS and CDR2 YFSETQ. The CDR3 DNA reads TGCGCCAGCAGCTCCCGCCGGGGGAGCACAGATACGCAGTATTTT. It codes for CASSSRRGSTDTQYF. The variable domain in full, with the rest retrieved from reference TRBV5-1 and TRBJ2-3, is KAGVTQTPRYLIKTRGQQVTLSCSPISGHRSVSWYQQTPGQGLQFLFEYFSETQRNKGNFPGRFSGRQFSNSRSEMNVSTLELGDSALYLCASSSRRGSTDTQYFGPGTRLTVL.

V is TRBV6-5 and J is TRBJ2-5, with 7 bases that match TRBD2. CDR1 is MNHEY and CDR2 is SVGAGI in the germline V gene. Unmatched junction bases numbered 8, after V lost 5 bases and J lost 5 bases. This CDR3 region has 14 residues. CDR3 sequence (DNA): TGTGCCAGCAGTCGCCGCGGGGGAATGGAGACCCAGTACTTC. Its protein is CASSRRGGMETQYF.

This chain uses TRBV18 with TRBJ2-7; 7 bases map to TRBD1. The CDR3 has 14 amino acids. V shed 2 bases and J 3 bases; nucleotides not matched to a gene: 4. Germline CDR1 is KGHSH and CDR2 is LQKENI. CDR3 nucleotides: TGTGCCAGCTCACCAAGGGGGCGCATCTACGAGCAGTACTTC. This gives the protein CASSPRGRIYEQYF.

V usage is TRBV9 and J usage is TRBJ1-6; weak D call: TRBD1 (5 bases). V was pared by 4 bases and J by 7 bases, with 15 bases between. The CDR3 extends over 15 amino acids. Germline V CDR1 and CDR2: SGDLS, YYNGEE. CDR3 in amino acids: CASSPRGQGNSPLHF. DNA of the CDR3: TGTGCCAGCAGCCCCCGTGGGCAGGGAAATTCACCCCTCCACTTT. Combining the CDR3 with reference TRBV9 and TRBJ1-6 gives the whole variable domain DSGVTQTPKHLITATGQRVTLRCSPRSGDLSVYWYQQSLDQGLQFLIQYYNGEERAKGNILERFSAQQFPDLHSELNLSSLELGDSALYFCASSPRGQGNSPLHFGNGTRLTVT.

The V and J genes are TRBV28 and TRBJ2-7; perhaps TRBD1 as D (6 bases). The V gene's germline CDR1 is MDHEN and CDR2 SYDVKM. V lost 6 bases, J lost 3 bases, and 9 bases lay in between. The CDR3 runs to 12 residues. In nucleotides, the CDR3 is TGTGCCAGCAGCGACAGGATCTACGAGCAGTACTTC. Amino acid sequence: CASSDRIYEQYF.

V and J are TRBV7-8 and TRBJ1-2, with D possibly matching TRBD1 (5 bases). The V end lost 5 bases, the J end lost 2 bases, and 9 bases lay between the germline ends. Germline V gene sequence: CDR1 SGHVS, CDR2 FQNEAQ. This CDR3 spans 13 amino acids. CDR3 nucleotide sequence: TGTGCCAGCAGCCAAGGACAAAACTATGGCTACACCTTC. It codes for CASSQGQNYGYTF.

This chain uses TRBV5-4 with TRBJ2-5, with TRBD2 matching over 9 bases. This CDR3 comprises 15 residues. Unmatched junction bases numbered 5, after V lost 0 bases and J lost 5 bases. Germline V gene lookup returns CDR1 SGHNT and CDR2 YYREEE (reference sequence). The DNA for the CDR3 is TGTGCCAGCAGCTTGGGTGGGACTAGCCTGGAGACCCAGTACTTC. This encodes CASSLGGTSLETQYF.

The chain recombines TRBV4-1 with TRBJ2-7; a possible D gene is TRBD2 (5 bases). The CDR3 has 13 residues. Trimming removed 1 base at V and 6 bases at J, with 10 bases between. Germline CDR1 is MGHRA and CDR2 is YSYEKL. The CDR3: CASSQGLGSEQYF. For the CDR3, the DNA is TGCGCCAGCAGCCAAGGCCTGGGGAGCGAGCAGTACTTC.

This clone was seen a handful of times. This chain links TRBV7-6 with TRBJ2-5; D possibly corresponds to TRBD1 (6 bases). CDR1 is SGHVS, CDR2 FNYEAQ, per germline. This CDR3 is 14 amino acids long. V shed 5 bases and J shed 5 bases, with 15 bases lying between them. CDR3 protein: CASSGGQSPETQYF. For the CDR3, the DNA is TGTGCCAGCAGCGGCGGACAGAGTCCGGAGACCCAGTACTTC.

The chain recombines TRBV27 with TRBJ1-6, with 7 positions matching TRBD1. V dropped 10 bases and J dropped 6; count of bases not matched to a gene: 9. CDR3 length: 14 residues. CDR1 MNHEY and CDR2 SMNVEV come from the germline V gene (reference sequence). This CDR3 is CATFAGTANSPLHF. DNA of the CDR3: TGTGCCACCTTCGCCGGGACAGCTAATTCACCCCTCCACTTT.

The J gene is TRBJ2-5, the V gene TRBV5-1; TRBD2 matches 8 bases. Per germline, CDR1 SGHRS and CDR2 YFSETQ. V gave up 1 base and J gave up 4 bases; unmatched junction bases: 6. This CDR3 has 15 residues. The CDR3 protein is CASSLLGLGPETQYF. DNA for the CDR3: TGCGCCAGCAGCTTGCTGGGACTAGGCCCAGAGACCCAGTACTTC.